This TCR beta chain comes out of a study of T cells in pancreatic ductal adenocarcinoma. Sequencing used immunoSEQ multiplex PCR; TCRdb keeps in-frame clones, though not all of them. The sample carries around 94,000 clones, about 95% recorded once. This CDR3 has 13 amino acids. The V and J ends lost 6 bases and 6 bases, in that order; junction bases with no gene match: 7. Germline V gene sequence: CDR1 GTSNPN, CDR2 SVGIG (reference sequence). Selected pancreatic ductal adenocarcinoma patients had undergone surgery without neoadjuvant therapy. This chain joins TRBV30 and TRBJ2-2; 7 nucleotides line up with TRBD1. The sample comprised PBMCs. This sequence originates from a human donor with pancreatic ductal adenocarcinoma. The CDR3 DNA is TGTGCCTGTTCAACAGGGGTTGCCGGGGAGCTGTTTTTT. This sequence encodes CACSTGVAGELFF.